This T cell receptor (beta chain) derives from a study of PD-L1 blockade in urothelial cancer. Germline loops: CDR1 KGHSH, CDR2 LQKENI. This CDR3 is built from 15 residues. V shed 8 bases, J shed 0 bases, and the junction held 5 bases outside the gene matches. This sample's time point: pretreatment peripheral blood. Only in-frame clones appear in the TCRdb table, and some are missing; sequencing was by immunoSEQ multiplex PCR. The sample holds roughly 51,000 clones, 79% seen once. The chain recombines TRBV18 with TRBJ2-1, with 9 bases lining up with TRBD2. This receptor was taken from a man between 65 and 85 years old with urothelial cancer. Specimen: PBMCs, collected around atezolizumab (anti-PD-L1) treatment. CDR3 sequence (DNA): TGTGCCAGCCACAGCGGGGGGTACTCCTACAATGAGCAGTTCTTC. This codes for CASHSGGYSYNEQFF.